The next 10 T cell receptor beta chains were all read from a single sample in a study of T cell changes during pregnancy in multiple sclerosis. TCRdb keeps only in-frame clones here, not all; method: immunoSEQ multiplex PCR. The table shows fewer than 55,000 clones, with almost 90% occurring only once. Sequenced here: peripheral blood, sampled after pregnancy. These receptors were obtained from a female donor in good health, enrolled as a control in a pregnancy study.

The chain is built from TRBV25-1 and TRBJ2-3, with no clear D. The CDR3 extends over 17 amino acids. The V gene lost 7 bases and the J gene lost 2 bases, with 22 bases spanning the gap. Germline loops: CDR1 MGHDK, CDR2 SYGVNS. The CDR3 DNA is TGTGCCAGCACCCGAAGCTTGCAGGTCATCTCCACAGATACGCAGTATTTT. Protein sequence: CASTRSLQVISTDTQYF. The full variable domain, completed using reference TRBV25-1 and TRBJ2-3, is EADIYQTPRYLVIGTGKKITLECSQTMGHDKMYWYQQDPGMELHLIHYSYGVNSTEKGDLSSESTVSRIRTEHFPLTLESARPSHTSQYLCASTRSLQVISTDTQYFGPGTRLTVL.

The chain uses TRBV5-6 and TRBJ1-6; 10 bases fit TRBD1. CDR1 is SGHDT, CDR2 YYEEEE, per germline. Germline trimming cut 4 bases from V and 8 bases from J; bases unmatched to any gene: 3. The CDR3 is 14 amino acids. The CDR3 loop is CASSLGQGDSPLHF. In DNA form, the CDR3 reads TGTGCCAGCAGCCTAGGACAGGGGGATTCACCCCTCCACTTT.

The chain couples TRBV19 to TRBJ1-2, with D unclear. From germline, CDR1 is LNHDA and CDR2 SQIVND (reference sequence). CDR3 length: 17 amino acids. The V gene lost 0 bases and the J gene lost 1 base, with 15 bases spanning the gap. CDR3 in amino acids: CASSIDLGGFLNYGYTF. The CDR3 DNA reads TGTGCCAGTAGTATAGATCTCGGCGGCTTTCTTAACTATGGCTACACCTTC.

J is TRBJ1-2 and V is TRBV5-1; 9 bases are a match to TRBD1. V lost 4 bases to trimming and J lost 4 bases; unmatched junction nucleotides: 5. Germline loops: CDR1 SGHRS, CDR2 YFSETQ. This CDR3 has 14 amino acids. CDR3 coding DNA: TGCGCCAGCAGCCAGGACAGGGGAGGCTATGGCTACACCTTC. Translating it yields CASSQDRGGYGYTF.

This chain uses TRBV30 with TRBJ2-2; TRBD1 might be the D (5 bases). The germline V gene encodes CDR1 GTSNPN and CDR2 SVGIG (reference sequence). CDR3 length: 14 amino acids. The V and J ends lost 1 base and 2 bases respectively, with 8 bases between them. The CDR3 sequence is CAWSAGQNTGELFF. In DNA, the CDR3 is TGTGCCTGGAGTGCCGGACAAAACACCGGGGAGCTGTTTTTT.

This clone has a single count. The genes are TRBV19 and TRBJ2-2; TRBD2 aligns across 8 bases. The CDR3 has 17 amino acids. CDR1 is LNHDA, CDR2 SQIVND, per germline (reference sequence). Losses at the gene ends were 2 bases for V and 5 bases for J; bases not matched to a gene: 10. The CDR3 DNA follows: TGTGCCAGTAGTATAAGGGCAGGCGGGAGGAAAACCGGGGAGCTGTTTTTT. Its protein is CASSIRAGGRKTGELFF.

J is TRBJ2-3 and V is TRBV7-2, with 7 bases that match TRBD2. J gave up 4 bases and V 2 bases, and 6 bases lay outside the gene matches. CDR1 and CDR2 from the germline V gene are SGHTA and FQGNSA. This CDR3 region has 15 residues. CDR3: CASSLQSGGADTQYF. The CDR3 DNA is TGTGCCAGCAGCTTACAGTCTGGGGGGGCAGATACGCAGTATTTT.

The rearrangement uses TRBV19 and TRBJ2-5; possible D gene TRBD2, 6 bases. The CDR3 loop spans 14 amino acids. V was clipped by 6 bases and J by 1 base, with 12 bases between them. Looked up from germline, CDR1 is LNHDA and CDR2 is SQIVND (reference sequence). The CDR3 DNA reads as TGTGCCAGTAGCAACGGCGGGACCCAAGAGACCCAGTACTTC. It codes for CASSNGGTQETQYF.

The chain couples TRBV5-1 to TRBJ1-4; unclear D gene. This CDR3 has 14 amino acids. Trimming pared 1 base from V and 8 bases from J, leaving 12 bases between. Germline loops: CDR1 SGHRS, CDR2 YFSETQ. This CDR3 reads CASSLSTMGEKLFF. For the CDR3, the DNA is TGCGCCAGCAGCTTGTCGACCATGGGCGAAAAACTGTTTTTT.

The sample holds a few counts of this clone. The genes are TRBV4-1 and TRBJ2-3; TRBD2 might be the D (5 bases). The germline V and J ends were trimmed by 2 bases and 0 bases, with 6 bases remaining between them. CDR1 is MGHRA, CDR2 YSYEKL, per germline. The CDR3 spans 14 residues. CDR3 amino acids: CASSQRGSTDTQYF. The CDR3, as DNA: TGCGCCAGCAGCCAAAGAGGGAGCACAGATACGCAGTATTTT.